The sequence of this T cell receptor (beta chain) was determined in a study of molecular identifiers for immune sequencing clone quantification. Across the whole study: Replicate RNA came from about 19,000 or 110,000 naive CD8 cells and was split five ways, and four parts were sequenced.

Study-level points and caveats: Same-barcode identical TCR molecules could make highly expanded clones look smaller than they are.

Germline V lookup: CDR1 SGHNT, CDR2 YYREEE (reference sequence). Trimming at V came to 1 base and at J to 4 bases, leaving 13 bases not matched to a gene. The CDR3 covers 17 residues. This clonotype was counted many times. What it recognizes is unknown. Sorted naive CD8 T cells were those defined as CD8+CD4-CCR7+CD45RA+. The use of previously described methods and listed TCR primers produced the bulk TCR libraries. TCRdb recomputed calls from the PCR reads with MiXCR, one row per CDR3 protein. The sample lists 90,000 to 120,000 distinct CDR3 sequences, roughly a third occurring once. Sequenced sample: naive CD8+ T cells from blood, with Jurkat cell RNA spiked in. Subset: FACS-sorted CD8+CD4-CCR7+CD45RA+ naive T cells. The TCR originated in a human donor in good health. Some libraries in this study had Jurkat cell RNA spiked in. V is TRBV5-4 and J is TRBJ2-7, with TRBD1 identical over 8 bases. The CDR3 region has the DNA TGTGCCAGCAGCTTGAGCTTTAGAGGACAGGGTAAATACGAGCAGTACTTC. Protein product: CASSLSFRGQGKYEQYF. Full variable domain (missing parts from reference TRBV5-4 and TRBJ2-7): ETGVTQSPTHLIKTRGQQVTLRCSSQSGHNTVSWYQQALGQGPQFIFQYYREEENGRGNFPPRFSGLQFPNYSSELNVNALELDDSALYLCASSLSFRGQGKYEQYFGPGTRLTVT.